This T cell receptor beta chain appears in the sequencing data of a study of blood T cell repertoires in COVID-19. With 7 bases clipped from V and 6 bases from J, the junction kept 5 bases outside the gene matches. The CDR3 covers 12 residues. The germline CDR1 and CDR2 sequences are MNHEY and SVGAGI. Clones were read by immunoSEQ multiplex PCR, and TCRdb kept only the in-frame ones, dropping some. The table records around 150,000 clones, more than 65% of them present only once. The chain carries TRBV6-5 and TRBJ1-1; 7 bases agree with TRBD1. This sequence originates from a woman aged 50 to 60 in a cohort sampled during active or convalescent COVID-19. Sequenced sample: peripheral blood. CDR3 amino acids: CASMTGLSEAFF. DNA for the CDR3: TGTGCCAGCATGACAGGGCTTTCTGAAGCTTTCTTT.